The sequence of this T cell receptor (beta chain) was determined in a study of patients and donors after allogeneic stem cell transplantation. TCRdb ran MiXCR on the RT-PCR reads and lists one entry per CDR3 protein. The sample lists fewer than 250,000 distinct CDR3 sequences, around 14% occurring once. The receptor was derived from a human donor who was either an allogeneic HSCT recipient or a stem cell or donor lymphocyte infusion donor (not recorded which). It is not recorded whose cells these are; they may come from a transplant donor. The material sequenced was blood, either unsorted or a sorted T cell fraction (not recorded which).

Written as DNA, the CDR3 is TGTGCCAGTAGTATAAAAGCGGAGCAGGCTACGCAGTATTTT. Translation: CASSIKAEQATQYF. The chain couples TRBV19 to TRBJ2-3; weak D call: TRBD2 (5 bases). Between the trimmed V and J ends, which lost 2 bases and 8 bases, there was a span of 14 bases. This CDR3 contains 14 residues. The germline V gene has CDR1 LNHDA and CDR2 SQIVND (reference sequence).